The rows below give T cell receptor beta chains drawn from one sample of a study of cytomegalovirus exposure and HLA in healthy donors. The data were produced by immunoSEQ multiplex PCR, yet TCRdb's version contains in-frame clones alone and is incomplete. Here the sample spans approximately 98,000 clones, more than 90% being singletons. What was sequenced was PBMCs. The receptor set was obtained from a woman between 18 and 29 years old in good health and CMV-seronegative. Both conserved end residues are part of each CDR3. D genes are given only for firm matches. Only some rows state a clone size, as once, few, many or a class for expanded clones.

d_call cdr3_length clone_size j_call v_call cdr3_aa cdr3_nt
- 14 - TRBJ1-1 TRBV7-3 CASSLTSIRREAFF TGTGCCAGCAGCTTAACCTCGATACGCCGGGAAGCTTTCTTT
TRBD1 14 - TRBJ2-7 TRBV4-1 CASSQGQGLGEQYF TGCGCCAGCAGCCAGGGACAGGGTTTGGGCGAGCAGTACTTC
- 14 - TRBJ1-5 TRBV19 CASSKGGGEIPQHF TGTGCCAGTAGTAAGGGGGGAGGGGAAATTCCCCAGCATTTT
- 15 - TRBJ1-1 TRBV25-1 CASSASGGVNTEAFF TGTGCCAGCAGTGCCTCGGGCGGGGTGAACACTGAAGCTTTCTTT
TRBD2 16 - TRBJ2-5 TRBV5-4 CASSSSASGGAETQYF TGTGCCAGCAGCTCTTCAGCTAGCGGGGGGGCAGAGACCCAGTACTTC
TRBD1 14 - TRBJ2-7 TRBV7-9 CASSAGQGAREQYF TGTGCCAGCAGCGCGGGACAGGGGGCACGGGAGCAGTACTTC
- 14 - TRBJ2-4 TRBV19 CASTQVGQTGIQYF TGTGCCAGTACTCAGGTTGGGCAGACAGGCATTCAGTACTTC
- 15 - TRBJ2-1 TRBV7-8 CASSLGHGSYNEQFF TGTGCCAGCAGCCTCGGTCACGGCTCCTACAATGAGCAGTTCTTC
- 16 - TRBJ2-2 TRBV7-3 CASSSNGGPNTGELFF TGTGCCAGCAGCTCCAACGGGGGGCCGAACACCGGGGAGCTGTTTTTT
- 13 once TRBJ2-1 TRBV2 CASSELSVNEQFF TGTGCCAGCAGTGAACTATCTGTTAATGAGCAGTTCTTC
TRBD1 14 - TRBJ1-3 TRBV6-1 CATGQAYSGNTIYF TGTGCCACGGGACAGGCGTACTCTGGAAACACCATATATTTT
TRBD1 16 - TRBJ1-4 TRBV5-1 CASSLGGRGRREKLFF TGCGCCAGCAGCTTGGGTGGCAGGGGGCGAAGGGAAAAACTGTTTTTT
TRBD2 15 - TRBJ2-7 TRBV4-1 CASSQDAGGSYEQYF TGCGCCAGCAGCCAAGATGCCGGGGGGTCGTACGAGCAGTACTTC
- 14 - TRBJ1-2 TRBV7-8 CASSLEAGVYGYTF TGTGCCAGCAGCTTAGAGGCAGGGGTTTATGGCTACACCTTC
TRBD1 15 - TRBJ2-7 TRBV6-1 CASSESTGSNYEQYF TGTGCCAGCAGTGAATCGACAGGGAGTAACTACGAGCAGTACTTC
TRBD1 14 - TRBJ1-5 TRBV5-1 CASRAGTGDFPQHF TGCGCCAGCAGAGCGGGGACAGGGGATTTTCCCCAGCATTTT
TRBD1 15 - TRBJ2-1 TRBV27 CASSLQGAPYNEQFF TGTGCCAGCAGCCTTCAGGGGGCCCCATACAATGAGCAGTTCTTC
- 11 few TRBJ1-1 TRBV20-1 CSATGDTEAFF TGCAGTGCTACCGGGGACACTGAAGCTTTCTTT
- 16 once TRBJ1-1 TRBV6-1 CASSEYFLRGNTEAFF TGTGCCAGCAGTGAATATTTCCTTCGGGGGAACACTGAAGCTTTCTTT
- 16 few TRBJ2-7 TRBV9 CASSVGAGLSSYEQYF TGTGCCAGCAGCGTAGGCGCAGGCCTGAGCTCCTACGAGCAGTACTTC
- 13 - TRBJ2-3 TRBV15 CATSSPYTDTQYF TGTGCCACCAGCAGCCCTTACACAGATACGCAGTATTTT
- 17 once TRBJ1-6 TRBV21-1 CASSKEWRSRYNSPLHF TGTGCCAGCAGCAAAGAGTGGAGATCCAGATATAATTCACCCCTCCACTTT
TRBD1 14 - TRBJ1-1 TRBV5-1 CASSIGDRSGEAFF TGCGCCAGCAGCATAGGGGACAGGTCGGGGGAAGCTTTCTTT
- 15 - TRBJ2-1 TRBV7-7 CASSRGAGPNYEQFF TGTGCCAGCAGCCGGGGGGCAGGACCGAACTATGAGCAGTTCTTC
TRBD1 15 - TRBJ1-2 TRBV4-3 CASSQYRQGAYGYTF TGCGCCAGCAGCCAATATCGACAGGGGGCGTATGGCTACACCTTC
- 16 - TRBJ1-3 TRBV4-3 CASSQDSGGPGNTIYF TGCGCCAGCAGCCAAGACTCAGGAGGGCCTGGAAACACCATATATTTT
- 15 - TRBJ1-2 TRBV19 CASSIGQAGTYGYTF TGTGCCAGTAGTATAGGGCAGGCCGGAACTTATGGCTACACCTTC
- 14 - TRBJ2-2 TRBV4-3 CASSQDHRVGELFF TGCGCCAGCAGCCAGGACCACAGGGTCGGGGAGCTGTTTTTT
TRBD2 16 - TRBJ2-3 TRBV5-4 CASSLGSGGSTDTQYF TGTGCCAGCAGCTTAGGTAGCGGGGGAAGCACAGATACGCAGTATTTT
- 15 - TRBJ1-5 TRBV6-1 CASSDQQGSNQPQHF TGTGCCAGCAGTGACCAACAGGGCAGCAATCAGCCCCAGCATTTT
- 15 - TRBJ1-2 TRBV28 CASSPARGSNYGYTF TGTGCCAGCAGCCCCGCGCGGGGCTCTAACTATGGCTACACCTTC
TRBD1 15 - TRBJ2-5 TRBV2 CASSGDRVGMETQYF TGTGCCAGCAGTGGGGACAGGGTTGGGATGGAGACCCAGTACTTC
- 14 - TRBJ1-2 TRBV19 CASSPESLGYGYTF TGTGCCAGTAGTCCGGAGTCTCTAGGCTATGGCTACACCTTC
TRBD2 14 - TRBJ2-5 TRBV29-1 CSVARSGGIQTQYF TGCAGCGTTGCTAGGAGCGGGGGGATCCAGACCCAGTACTTC
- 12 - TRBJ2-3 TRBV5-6 CASSLARDTQYF TGTGCCAGCAGCTTGGCGCGAGATACGCAGTATTTT
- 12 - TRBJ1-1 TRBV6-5 CASLTQFSEAFF TGTGCCAGCCTCACCCAATTCAGTGAAGCTTTCTTT
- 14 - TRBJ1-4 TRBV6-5 CASRRGSTNEKLFF TGTGCCAGCAGAAGAGGGTCAACTAATGAAAAACTGTTTTTT
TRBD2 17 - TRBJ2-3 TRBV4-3 CASSSTSGGPLTDTQYF TGCGCCAGCAGCTCTACTAGCGGGGGACCCCTCACAGATACGCAGTATTTT
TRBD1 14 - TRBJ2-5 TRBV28 CASTSQGAKETQYF TGTGCCAGCACTTCTCAGGGGGCAAAAGAGACCCAGTACTTC
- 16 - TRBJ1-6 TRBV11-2 CASSPDGARPNSPLHF TGTGCCAGCAGCCCGGATGGGGCCAGGCCGAATTCACCCCTCCACTTT
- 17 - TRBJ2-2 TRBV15 CATSRGTEALDTGELFF TGTGCCACCAGCAGAGGGACGGAGGCGTTGGACACCGGGGAGCTGTTTTTT